The rows below give T cell receptor beta chains drawn from one sample of a study of graft-versus-host responses after intestinal transplantation. These receptors have no known antigen. Clones were sequenced by immunoSEQ multiplex PCR, and TCRdb holds only the in-frame ones, with some missing. The sample holds under 90,000 clones; roughly 90% are singletons and the top ten take about 4%. The sample was unstimulated CD8+ T cells sorted from spleen or lymph node cells, taken before transplant. Receptors were obtained from a human donor who was the organ donor for an intestinal transplant. The conserved cysteine and the conserved F or W are not part of the CDR3 here. Fields, in order: J gene, V gene, CDR3 protein.

J gene: TRBJ1-5; V gene: TRBV7-6; CDR3 protein: ASSLPGQRRIMRWAQH
J gene: TRBJ2-2; V gene: TRBV10-3; CDR3 protein: AISERGQGTGELF
J gene: TRBJ1-5; V gene: TRBV28; CDR3 protein: ASRRRGLGSNQPQH
J gene: TRBJ1-2; V gene: TRBV6-5; CDR3 protein: ASSLTGYGYT
J gene: TRBJ1-6; V gene: TRBV4-2; CDR3 protein: ASSRSSGSPLH
J gene: TRBJ1-5; V gene: TRBV2; CDR3 protein: ASSPGPSNQPQH
J gene: TRBJ1-2; V gene: TRBV10-3; CDR3 protein: ATTGDCNWANYGYT
J gene: TRBJ1-3; V gene: TRBV12-5; CDR3 protein: ASGSGTYGNTIY
J gene: TRBJ2-5; V gene: TRBV2; CDR3 protein: ASTSGTGVSETQY
J gene: TRBJ1-5; V gene: TRBV28; CDR3 protein: ASSLPRTGVNQPQH
J gene: TRBJ2-2; V gene: TRBV27; CDR3 protein: ASSPTREPGELF
J gene: TRBJ2-1; V gene: TRBV5-6; CDR3 protein: ASTFVRGNEQF
J gene: TRBJ2-3; V gene: TRBV6-1; CDR3 protein: ASVIAHTDTQY
J gene: TRBJ1-4; V gene: TRBV18; CDR3 protein: ASSPPWDSNEKLF
J gene: TRBJ1-6; V gene: TRBV28; CDR3 protein: ASSDGTAAYNSPLH
J gene: TRBJ1-1; V gene: TRBV5-4; CDR3 protein: ASSQGLNTEAF
J gene: TRBJ2-5; V gene: TRBV28; CDR3 protein: ASSLEGGSQETQY
J gene: TRBJ2-4; V gene: TRBV4-1; CDR3 protein: ASSSPGQGVQY
J gene: TRBJ1-5; V gene: TRBV6-5; CDR3 protein: ASSYKEGNNQPQH
J gene: TRBJ1-6; V gene: TRBV28; CDR3 protein: ASVGLFRSYNSPLH
J gene: TRBJ2-6; V gene: TRBV19; CDR3 protein: ASSLGAHSGANVLT
J gene: TRBJ1-6; V gene: TRBV6-4; CDR3 protein: ASSDDSGGSPLH
J gene: TRBJ2-2; V gene: TRBV5-4; CDR3 protein: ASRPGTPNTGELF
J gene: TRBJ2-1; V gene: TRBV28; CDR3 protein: ASSPEWFEQF
J gene: TRBJ1-6; V gene: TRBV5-5; CDR3 protein: ASTDEIWSYNSPLH
J gene: TRBJ2-1; V gene: TRBV7-2; CDR3 protein: ASSLASGEYNEQF
J gene: TRBJ1-3; V gene: TRBV11-3; CDR3 protein: ASSRDRTCSSGNTIY
J gene: TRBJ1-1; V gene: TRBV19; CDR3 protein: ASSWGEPNTEAF
J gene: TRBJ1-1; V gene: TRBV5-5; CDR3 protein: ASSLGRNTEAF
J gene: TRBJ1-1; V gene: TRBV6-5; CDR3 protein: ASSRQGGLEAF
J gene: TRBJ2-2; V gene: TRBV13; CDR3 protein: ASNVIAGGGTGELF
J gene: TRBJ1-5; V gene: TRBV5-6; CDR3 protein: ASSLYRGQPQH
J gene: TRBJ2-2; V gene: TRBV4-1; CDR3 protein: ASSQLLANTGELF
J gene: TRBJ1-1; V gene: TRBV13; CDR3 protein: ASRGGQEDTEAF
J gene: TRBJ2-1; V gene: TRBV28; CDR3 protein: ASSLSRVNEQF
J gene: TRBJ2-1; V gene: TRBV4-1; CDR3 protein: ASSQIGQGYNEQF
J gene: TRBJ1-2; V gene: TRBV15; CDR3 protein: ATSKDRDYGYT
J gene: TRBJ1-4; V gene: TRBV7-6; CDR3 protein: ASSPGTGGNEKLF
J gene: TRBJ1-1; V gene: TRBV6-1; CDR3 protein: ASSEPGRRTEAF
J gene: TRBJ2-1; V gene: TRBV27; CDR3 protein: ASSSPTVGLAGDEQF
J gene: TRBJ1-5; V gene: TRBV30; CDR3 protein: AWSSTIRDRPRGANQPQH